These 21 T cell receptor beta chains came from one sample sequenced in a study of CD8+ T cells in alopecia areata. Extraction and reverse transcription of RNA yielded cDNA as the sequencing template. The table came from immunoSEQ multiplex PCR; TCRdb's copy has only in-frame clones and leaves some out. The record shows about 300,000 clones for this sample, with no singletons present. Markers used for sorting pooled cutaneous lymph node cells were CD4, CD8alpha, NKG2D, NKG2ACE and others. The sequenced sample was CD4+ T cells sorted from a lymph node. These receptors were collected from a C3H/HeJ mouse with alopecia areata. As its MHC haplotype, the strain has H2-k.

This clone was seen a few times. Gene and germline names: mouse. The sequenced fragment ends 4 residues before the CDR3 boundary, so the rest is inferred from the germline J gene. This chain links TRBV19 with TRBJ2-5; no clear D. There are 14 residues in the CDR3. Germline V gives CDR1 FNHDT, CDR2 SITEND (reference sequence). The chain's CDR3 is CASSIERVEDTQYF. The part of the CDR3 DNA that was read is TGTGCCAGCAGTATAGAGAGGGTGGAAGAC.

Notes on this clone: Gene names refer to mouse genes. With the read ending 4 residues before the CDR3 end, the germline J gene is used to fill in that end. The gene calls are TRBV13-1 and TRBJ2-1; 10 positions agree with TRBD2. Germline CDR1 and CDR2: NSHNY and SYGAGN. V gave up 3 bases and J gave up 3 bases; unmatched junction bases: 3. The CDR3 spans 15 residues. The covered CDR3 bases are TGTGCCAGCAGTGTGAGGGACTGGGGCTATGCT. Its translation: CASSVRDWGYA. The whole CDR3 is CASSVRDWGYAEQFF.

On this clone itself: Gene and germline names: mouse. The read terminates 4 residues before the CDR3 end, so the remaining end is supplied by the germline J gene. The chain combines TRBV19 with TRBJ2-2; tentative D call: TRBD1 (7 bases). The CDR3 has 15 residues. CDR1 is FNHDT, CDR2 SITEND, per germline (reference sequence). V lost 1 base, J lost 4 bases, and 11 bases lay in between. This chain's CDR3 is CASSISGGTTGQLYF. The CDR3 bases that were read are TGTGCCAGCAGTATATCAGGGGGGACCACCGGG.

The table lists this clone with a few counts. Genes here carry mouse names. The DNA ends 4 residues before the CDR3 does, and the rest of the CDR3 is filled in from the germline J gene. The V gene is TRBV12-1, the J gene TRBJ2-2; 11 bases match TRBD2. V shed 2 bases, J shed 3 bases, and the junction held 4 bases outside the gene matches. CDR3 length: 16 residues. Germline values: CDR1 SGHSN, CDR2 HYEKVE. CDR3 bases read: TGTGCCAGCTCTCGACTGGGGGGGGCTGACACCGGG. This sequence encodes CASSRLGGADTG. The CDR3, in full, reads CASSRLGGADTGQLYF.

Details on this clone: The genes are named according to mouse. The sequenced fragment ends 4 residues before the CDR3 boundary, so the rest is inferred from the germline J gene. The chain joins TRBV5 to TRBJ2-7, with D perhaps TRBD2 (6 bases). The CDR3 spans 13 residues. Looked up from germline, CDR1 is LGHNA and CDR2 is YNLKQL (reference sequence). CDR3 DNA, as far as it was read: TGTGCCAGCAGCCACCCGACTGGATAT. Translated, it gives CASSHPTGY. The whole CDR3 is CASSHPTGYEQYF.

Comments on this clone: Gene names denote mouse genes. The CDR3 is cut off 4 residues early in the read; its end comes from the germline J gene. The chain has TRBV31 and TRBJ2-1, with 8 bases that match TRBD2. Germline V gene sequence: CDR1 GKSSPN, CDR2 SITVG. Germline trimming cut 0 bases from V and 3 bases from J; bases unmatched to any gene: 4. The CDR3 runs to 15 residues. The DNA read from the CDR3 is TGTGCCTGGAGTCTAGGCTGGGGGGTCTATGCT. Translating gives CAWSLGWGVYA. The whole CDR3 is CAWSLGWGVYAEQFF.

This clone was picked up a small number of times. The gene symbols are mouse symbols. The CDR3 is CASSPDWGVSAETLYF. The sequenced part of the CDR3 DNA is TGTGCCAGCAGTCCTGACTGGGGGGTTAGTGCAGAA. The chain has TRBV13-1 and TRBJ2-3, with 10 bases that match TRBD2. Sequencing ends 4 residues short of the CDR3 end; the germline J gene provides the rest. CDR3 length: 16 residues. With 4 bases clipped from V and 0 bases from J, the junction kept 5 bases outside the gene matches. From germline, CDR1 is NSHNY and CDR2 SYGAGN.

This clone was detected only a few times. Gene names refer to mouse genes. The CDR3 is cut off 4 residues early in the read; its end comes from the germline J gene. This chain links TRBV13-3 with TRBJ2-5; no firm D call. Germline V gene lookup returns CDR1 NNHDY and CDR2 SYVADS. The CDR3 contains 13 residues. CDR3 DNA, as far as it was read: TGTGCCAGCAGTGAGCTGGTCCGGGAC. As protein: CASSELVRD. In full, the CDR3 is CASSELVRDTQYF. Looking up the rest from reference TRBV13-3 and TRBJ2-5 gives the full variable domain: EAAVTQSPRSKVAVTGGKVTLSCHQTNNHDYMYWYRQDTGHGLRLIHYSYVADSTEKGDIPDGYKASRPSQENFSLILELASLSQTAVYFCASSELVRDTQYFGPGTRLLVL.

Of note for this clone: Germline and genes here are mouse. Sequencing ends 4 residues short of the CDR3 end; the germline J gene provides the rest. The chain couples TRBV31 to TRBJ2-7, with D possibly being TRBD1 (5 bases). Germline CDR1 is GKSSPN and CDR2 is SITVG. The CDR3 totals 12 residues. Between the trimmed V and J ends, which lost 3 bases and 1 base, there was a span of 7 bases. CDR3 sequence: CAWSGQSYEQYF. Incomplete CDR3 DNA: TGTGCCTGGAGCGGACAATCCTAT.

With regard to this clone: Germline and genes here are mouse. The read falls 4 residues short of the CDR3 end, and the missing part is taken from the germline J gene. Other DNA sequences in this sample translate to the same CDR3. This chain joins TRBV5 and TRBJ2-5, with 7 bases lining up with TRBD1. CDR3 length: 14 amino acids. Looked up from germline, CDR1 is LGHNA and CDR2 is YNLKQL (reference sequence). The V segment lost 1 base and the J segment 3 bases; nucleotides outside the gene matches: 1. The CDR3 region is CASSQGDSQDTQYF. The DNA read from the CDR3 is TGTGCCAGCAGCCAAGGGGACAGTCAAGAC.

This clone turned up a few times. A read error may explain this, as a much larger clone is one base away. All gene names here are mouse names. The read terminates 4 residues before the CDR3 end, so the remaining end is supplied by the germline J gene. The genes are TRBV13-3 and TRBJ1-2, with D tentatively TRBD1 (6 bases). V was clipped by 2 bases and J by 0 bases, with 8 bases between them. The CDR3 totals 14 residues. CDR1 and CDR2 (germline): NNHDY, SYVADS. Incomplete CDR3 DNA: TGTGCCAGCAGTGAGAGGGGGTCAAACTCC. Amino acid sequence: CASSERGSNS. The whole CDR3 protein is CASSERGSNSDYTF.

This clone was counted between two and nine times. Genes here carry mouse names. The CDR3 end lies 4 residues beyond the end of the read and is filled in from the germline J gene. The same CDR3 is also encoded by other DNA sequences in this sample. The V and J genes are TRBV13-3 and TRBJ1-2; D perhaps matches TRBD1 (6 bases). Germline loops: CDR1 NNHDY, CDR2 SYVADS. The CDR3 has 13 residues. The CDR3 bases that were read are TGTGCCAGCAGTGACAGGGGAAGGTCC. Protein sequence: CASSDRGRS. The complete CDR3 reads CASSDRGRSDYTF.

Comment on this clone: Any gene name here is a mouse gene name. The CDR3 end is not reached by the read, which stops 4 residues before it; the germline J gene fills it in. Additional DNA sequences in this sample encode the identical CDR3. The rearrangement joins TRBV31 to TRBJ2-3; 8 nucleotides align to TRBD2. CDR1 and CDR2 from the germline V gene are GKSSPN and SITVG. The V gene end was trimmed by 1 base and the J gene end by 0 bases; junction bases not matched to a gene: 0. The CDR3 loop spans 14 amino acids. The CDR3 reads CAWSPGGSAETLYF. The sequenced part of the CDR3 DNA is TGTGCCTGGAGTCCTGGGGGGAGTGCAGAA.

This clone has just a few counts. Gene names are mouse gene names. With the read ending 4 residues before the CDR3 end, the germline J gene is used to fill in that end. The V call is TRBV13-1, the J call TRBJ2-2, with 8 bases identical to TRBD2. The germline V gene encodes CDR1 NSHNY and CDR2 SYGAGN. V shed 0 bases, J shed 4 bases, and the junction held 8 bases outside the gene matches. The CDR3 length is 17 residues. CDR3 region: CASSDATGEPPTGQLYF. The DNA read from the CDR3 is TGTGCCAGCAGTGATGCGACTGGGGAGCCTCCCACCGGG.

As regards this clone: Gene names and germline refer to mouse. The CDR3 is cut off 3 residues early in the read; its end comes from the germline J gene. This sequence joins TRBV5 and TRBJ1-6; D possibly corresponds to TRBD1 (5 bases). TRBJ1-6 is treated as an ORF (open reading frame) with a function not yet certain. Trimming left V 3 bases short and J 2 bases short, with 8 bases between. The CDR3 is made up of 15 amino acids. Germline values: CDR1 LGHNA, CDR2 YNLKQL (reference sequence). CDR3: CASSHRVAYNSPLYF. The sequenced part of the CDR3 DNA is TGTGCCAGCAGCCACAGGGTGGCCTATAATTCGCCC.

As to this clone: These gene names are mouse names. The CDR3 end falls 4 residues outside the read, so it is completed with the germline J gene. V and J are TRBV13-2 and TRBJ1-1; 7 bases align to TRBD1. This CDR3 region has 15 residues. The trim removed 2 bases at V and 0 bases at J, leaving 4 bases unmatched. The germline V gene has CDR1 NNHNN and CDR2 SYGAGS (reference sequence). CDR3 protein: CASGEEGTANTEVFF. The part of the CDR3 DNA that was read is TGTGCCAGCGGTGAAGAGGGGACAGCAAACACA.

As regards this clone: Gene names and germline match the mouse. The CDR3 goes on 4 residues after the read ends, and that part is filled in from the germline J gene. The genes are TRBV19 and TRBJ2-7; TRBD2 might be the D (5 bases). The ends were cut back, 4 bases at V and 0 bases at J, with 11 bases in the middle. Germline V gene lookup returns CDR1 FNHDT and CDR2 SITEND (reference sequence). The CDR3 totals 14 residues. The CDR3 here is CASSWAGNSYEQYF. Incomplete CDR3 DNA: TGTGCCAGCAGTTGGGCTGGGAACTCCTAT.

This clone turned up a few times. The genes and germline here are from mouse. From the germline J gene comes the end of the CDR3, since the read stops 4 residues before it. The same CDR3 can be traced to other DNA sequences in this sample. This sequence joins TRBV19 and TRBJ2-7; D perhaps matches TRBD2 (6 bases). Germline CDR1 and CDR2: FNHDT and SITEND (reference sequence). The CDR3 covers 12 residues. CDR3 protein: CASSWDFYEQYF. CDR3 bases read: TGTGCCAGCAGCTGGGACTTTTAT.

With respect to this clone: Genes here carry mouse names. The read ends 4 residues before the CDR3 terminus; that terminus is restored from the germline J gene. This sequence joins TRBV29 and TRBJ1-2; 8 nucleotides agree with TRBD1. The CDR3 contains 16 residues. The V segment lost 4 bases and the J segment 0 bases; nucleotides outside the gene matches: 7. Germline-derived CDR1 and CDR2 are MSHET and SYDVDS. CDR3 sequence reads: CASSSLTGGANSDYTF. CDR3 DNA (partial): TGTGCTAGCAGTTCACTAACAGGGGGAGCAAACTCC.

As for this clone: All gene names here are mouse names. The CDR3 extends 4 residues past the end of the read, so its final part is completed from the germline J gene. This sample includes further DNA sequences coding for the same CDR3. The rearrangement uses TRBV13-2 and TRBJ2-7; 8 bases fit TRBD1. The CDR3 contains 14 residues. Germline V CDR1 and CDR2: NNHNN, SYGAGS (reference sequence). Incomplete CDR3 DNA: TGTGCCAGCGGTGATGGAGGACAGGGTTAT. Translation gives CASGDGGQGY. The entire CDR3 protein is CASGDGGQGYEQYF.

This clone has only a few counts. Mouse germline and gene names are used. The CDR3 end lies 4 residues beyond the end of the read and is filled in from the germline J gene. At the DNA level, this CDR3 is encoded by other sequences in the same sample as well. This chain uses TRBV1 with TRBJ2-3, with a tentative D call TRBD1 (6 bases). This CDR3 contains 16 residues. CDR1 and CDR2 (germline): NSQYPW, LRSPGD (reference sequence). V was trimmed by 1 base and J by 0 bases, leaving 11 bases between them. CDR3 protein: CTCSAVGTTSAETLYF. The covered CDR3 bases are TGCACCTGCAGTGCAGTAGGGACAACTAGTGCAGAA.